A single sample gave rise to the 27 T cell receptor beta chains below, sequenced in a study of early T cells in non-severe SARS-CoV-2 infection. TCRdb processed the 5' RACE reads anew with MiXCR; each CDR3 protein has one entry. Here the sample spans about 110,000 distinct CDR3 sequences, 11% being singletons. The material sequenced was whole blood. The receptors originated from an adult who was a healthcare worker with PCR-confirmed SARS-CoV-2 infection or an uninfected control (not recorded which).

The chain carries TRBV7-6 and TRBJ2-5; TRBD1 might be the D (5 bases). This CDR3 has 14 residues. V was shortened by 5 bases and J by 3 bases, with 13 bases between the two germline ends. Germline CDR1 is SGHVS and CDR2 is FNYEAQ. The DNA of the CDR3 is TGTGCCAGCAGCGTTGACAGAAAGGAAGAGACCCAGTACTTC. Translation: CASSVDRKEETQYF.

This clonotype came up a few times. CDR3 DNA sequence: TGTGCCAGCAGCTTAGGGTACGGGACAGGGGACTTCTCTGGGGCCAACGTCCTGACTTTC. It codes for CASSLGYGTGDFSGANVLTF. This chain uses TRBV11-2 with TRBJ2-6, with TRBD1 matching 10 bases. In germline, CDR1 is SGHAT, CDR2 FQNNGV. CDR3 size: 20 residues. The junction had 9 bases not matched to a gene; V was cut back by 1 base and J by 0 bases.

This chain joins TRBV5-4 and TRBJ1-2; D is possibly TRBD1 (5 bases). Between the trimmed V and J ends, which lost 0 bases and 1 base, there was a span of 7 bases. Germline V gene data show CDR1 as SGHNT and CDR2 as YYREEE (reference sequence). This CDR3 spans 14 amino acids. The CDR3 DNA is TGTGCCAGCAGCTTGGGACAGTTTAACTATGGCTACACCTTC. Its translation is CASSLGQFNYGYTF.

This clonotype was seen ten or more times. At one of its ends the junction is not consistent with the germline gene, which may arise from a read error. This chain uses TRBV6-6 with TRBJ2-5; the D call may be TRBD1 or TRBD2 (5 bases each). Germline CDR1 is MNHNY and CDR2 is SVGAGI (reference sequence). CDR3 length: 12 residues. CDR3 nucleotides: TGTGCCAGCGGGCCATCCGGGGCCCTCACGGACTTC. Its protein is CASGPSGALTDF.

The table lists this clonotype with a few counts. V is TRBV12-3 or TRBV12-4 and J is TRBJ2-2; D gene uncertain. CDR3 length: 15 residues. Trimming left V 0 bases short and J 0 bases short, with 5 bases between. CDR3 in amino acids: CASSLAVANTGELFF. CDR3 nucleotides: TGTGCCAGCAGTTTAGCGGTTGCGAACACCGGGGAGCTGTTTTTT.

There are many counts of this clonotype. The chain recombines TRBV7-2 with TRBJ2-7; TRBD1 is a possible D gene (5 bases). The V end was cut by 4 bases, the J end by 4 bases, with 11 bases between. This CDR3 spans 13 amino acids. Per the germline V gene, CDR1 is SGHTA and CDR2 is FQGNSA. The CDR3 DNA follows: TGTGCCAGCAGCTCGTCGAAGGGGTACGAGCAGTACTTC. This gives the protein CASSSSKGYEQYF.

There are many counts of this clonotype. The chain couples TRBV5-4 to TRBJ2-7, with D perhaps TRBD1 or TRBD2 (5 bases each). This CDR3 region has 11 residues. V was shortened by 2 bases and J by 7 bases, with 7 bases between the two germline ends. Germline V gene lookup returns CDR1 SGHNT and CDR2 YYREEE (reference sequence). The CDR3 sequence is CASSLEGEQYF. The DNA for the CDR3 is TGTGCCAGCAGCTTAGAGGGGGAGCAGTACTTC.

This clonotype was seen a few times. The CDR3 nucleotides are TGTGCCAGCAGTTTCACCAGATCCAATCAGCCCCAGCATTTT. The encoded protein is CASSFTRSNQPQHF. The chain is built from TRBV12-3 or TRBV12-4 and TRBJ1-5; unclear D gene. The CDR3 contains 14 residues. V lost 3 bases to trimming and J lost 3 bases, with 9 bases between them.

The V gene is TRBV29-1, the J gene TRBJ2-1, with D possibly matching TRBD2 (6 bases). The CDR3 runs 13 residues. The ends were cut back, 4 bases at V and 6 bases at J, with 13 bases in the middle. Germline V gene lookup returns CDR1 SQVTM and CDR2 ANQGSEA. CDR3 sequence (DNA): TGCAGCGTTGCTCGGACTAACAGCAATGAGCAGTTCTTC. This encodes CSVARTNSNEQFF.

This chain links TRBV7-9 with TRBJ2-2; D is perhaps TRBD2 (5 bases). This CDR3 has 14 amino acids. V lost 6 bases and J 2 bases, leaving 10 bases between the germline ends. Germline V gene lookup returns CDR1 SEHNR and CDR2 FQNEAQ (reference sequence). The CDR3: CASRAVSNTGELFF. The CDR3 bases are TGTGCCAGCAGAGCGGTCTCAAACACCGGGGAGCTGTTTTTT.

The table lists this clonotype with many counts. J is TRBJ1-1 and V is TRBV18; the D is unclear. This CDR3 contains 15 residues. Germline loops: CDR1 KGHSH, CDR2 LQKENI. The V end was cut by 0 bases, the J end by 4 bases, with 12 bases between. This chain's CDR3 is CASSPPSTPATEAFF. Here the CDR3 DNA reads TGTGCCAGCTCACCACCTAGTACGCCAGCCACTGAAGCTTTCTTT.

This clonotype was found many times. In DNA, the CDR3 is TGCAGTGCGGGACAGGCCCGCCATAATTCACCCCTCCACTTT. Translated: CSAGQARHNSPLHF. V is TRBV20-1 and J is TRBJ1-6, with TRBD1 identical over 8 bases. V shed 6 bases and J 5 bases; nucleotides not matched to a gene: 6. The CDR3 is 14 residues long. CDR1 and CDR2 from the germline V gene are DFQATT and SNEGSKA (reference sequence).

In its sample, this clonotype was seen many times. V and J are TRBV12-3 or TRBV12-4 and TRBJ2-5; D not resolved. The V and J ends lost 6 bases and 7 bases respectively, with 12 bases between them. CDR3 length: 12 amino acids. The CDR3 reads CASRLVVGTQYF. CDR3 coding DNA: TGTGCCAGCAGACTTGTTGTAGGGACCCAGTACTTC.

The chain employs TRBV12-3 or TRBV12-4 and TRBJ1-1; 7 bases are shared with TRBD1. The CDR3 runs to 14 residues. V was clipped by 1 base and J by 3 bases; unmatched bases: 2. CDR3 loop: CASSLEQGYTEAFF. CDR3 in DNA: TGTGCCAGCAGTTTAGAACAGGGGTACACTGAAGCTTTCTTT.

This clonotype was detected ten times or more. The chain links TRBV12-3 or TRBV12-4 to TRBJ2-7, with a weak D call TRBD2 (5 bases). The CDR3 covers 14 residues. V was cut by 8 bases and J by 5 bases, with 19 bases left in between. The CDR3 DNA follows: TGTGCCAGCTCCATTGACCGGGGTAGCGACGAGCAGTACTTC. This sequence encodes CASSIDRGSDEQYF.

J is TRBJ2-3 and V is TRBV7-8; perhaps TRBD2 as D (6 bases). This CDR3 has 15 residues. The germline gives CDR1 SGHVS, CDR2 FQNEAQ. The V and J ends lost 1 base and 6 bases respectively, with 14 bases between them. The CDR3 DNA follows: TGTGCCAGCAGCTTAGGGGCCCCGGGAGTGGATACGCAGTATTTT. This sequence encodes CASSLGAPGVDTQYF.

This clonotype was seen repeatedly, ten times or more. The gene calls are TRBV29-1 and TRBJ2-1, with 9 bases identical to TRBD2. Looked up from germline, CDR1 is SQVTM and CDR2 is ANQGSEA. The V and J ends lost 8 bases and 6 bases, in that order; junction bases with no gene match: 11. The CDR3 runs 14 residues. The CDR3 DNA reads TGCAGCACAGAGGGAGCGGGAGGTGGCAATGAGCAGTTCTTC. It yields the protein CSTEGAGGGNEQFF.

This rearrangement joins TRBV5-1 to TRBJ2-1, with TRBD2 identical over 7 bases. Germline values: CDR1 SGHRS, CDR2 YFSETQ. CDR3 length: 16 residues. The V and J ends lost 2 bases and 2 bases, in that order; junction bases with no gene match: 7. CDR3 residues: CASSFLAEGTYNEQFF. For the CDR3, the DNA is TGCGCCAGCAGCTTCCTAGCGGAGGGGACCTACAATGAGCAGTTCTTC.

This clonotype was counted many times. The V gene is TRBV7-2, the J gene TRBJ1-4; possible D gene TRBD1, 6 bases. Germline V gives CDR1 SGHTA, CDR2 FQGNSA. This CDR3 spans 14 amino acids. The V gene lost 5 bases and the J gene lost 3 bases, with 10 bases spanning the gap. CDR3 nucleotide sequence: TGTGCCAGCAGCCTGGGGGCGGCTAATGAAAAACTGTTTTTT. It specifies CASSLGAANEKLFF.

The chain recombines TRBV5-4 with TRBJ2-7; 7 bases are a match to TRBD1. The V gene's germline CDR1 is SGHNT and CDR2 YYREEE (reference sequence). Trimming at V came to 4 bases and at J to 3 bases, leaving 10 bases not matched to a gene. The CDR3 loop spans 15 amino acids. CDR3 in DNA: TGTGCCAGCAGCGGCGGACCTACAGGGGACTACGAGCAGTACTTC. Translating gives CASSGGPTGDYEQYF.

This clonotype was picked up a small number of times. The chain carries TRBV25-1 and TRBJ2-7, with D uncertain. Trimming took off 4 bases at V and 0 bases at J, with 4 bases between the two ends. The CDR3 runs to 12 residues. Germline assignment: CDR1 MGHDK and CDR2 SYGVNS. In nucleotides, the CDR3 is TGTGCCAGCAGTGGGTCCTCCTACGAGCAGTACTTC. Amino acids: CASSGSSYEQYF.

This clonotype was recorded many times. The rearrangement uses TRBV11-2 and TRBJ1-5; 8 positions agree with TRBD1. CDR3 size: 15 residues. Germline V CDR1 and CDR2: SGHAT, FQNNGV. The ends lost 2 bases at V and 7 bases at J; junction bases unmatched: 7. The DNA for the CDR3 is TGTGCCAGCAGCTTAACGCGAGACAGGGGACAGCCCCAGCATTTT. Its protein is CASSLTRDRGQPQHF.

This clonotype was counted a few times. The chain is built from TRBV5-1 and TRBJ2-7, with TRBD1 as a possible D gene (6 bases). Germline loops: CDR1 SGHRS, CDR2 YFSETQ. Trimming removed 6 bases from V and 5 bases from J, with 15 bases in between. CDR3 size: 13 residues. The CDR3 loop is CASKWDNIDEQYF. CDR3 bases: TGCGCCAGCAAGTGGGACAACATAGACGAGCAGTACTTC.

In this sample, this clonotype turned up a few times. The chain uses TRBV6-5 and TRBJ1-4; 8 bases agree with TRBD1. From germline, CDR1 is MNHEY and CDR2 SVGAGI. V lost 5 bases to trimming and J lost 11 bases; unmatched junction nucleotides: 1. The CDR3 runs to 11 residues. CDR3 bases: TGTGCCAGCAGTGGACAGGGTAAACTGTTTTTT. It specifies CASSGQGKLFF.

This clonotype was picked up many times. This rearrangement joins TRBV6-2 or TRBV6-3 to TRBJ2-7; D tentatively fits TRBD1 or TRBD2 (5 bases each). The germline V gene has CDR1 MNHEY and CDR2 SVGEGT. V lost 2 bases to trimming and J lost 2 bases, with 10 bases between them. The CDR3 is 14 residues long. The CDR3 protein is CASSYGGATYEQYF. Written as DNA, the CDR3 is TGTGCCAGCAGTTACGGGGGAGCGACCTACGAGCAGTACTTC.

This clonotype was recorded many times. This rearrangement joins TRBV25-1 to TRBJ1-1; D is unresolved. There are 12 residues in the CDR3. V lost 3 bases and J lost 5, with 7 bases in between. Germline V lookup: CDR1 MGHDK, CDR2 SYGVNS. CDR3: CASSEGGTEAFF. CDR3 nucleotide sequence: TGTGCCAGCAGTGAGGGAGGGACTGAAGCTTTCTTT. Filled out from reference TRBV25-1 and TRBJ1-1, the complete variable domain reads EADIYQTPRYLVIGTGKKITLECSQTMGHDKMYWYQQDPGMELHLIHYSYGVNSTEKGDLSSESTVSRIRTEHFPLTLESARPSHTSQYLCASSEGGTEAFFGQGTRLTVV.

This clonotype came up a few times. This chain joins TRBV29-1 and TRBJ2-2, with D maybe TRBD1 (6 bases). In germline, CDR1 is SQVTM, CDR2 ANQGSEA. The CDR3 loop spans 14 amino acids. Trimming took off 6 bases at V and 5 bases at J, with 16 bases between the two ends. The CDR3 here is CSVAQGWMTGELFF. CDR3 DNA: TGCAGCGTCGCTCAGGGGTGGATGACCGGGGAGCTGTTTTTT.